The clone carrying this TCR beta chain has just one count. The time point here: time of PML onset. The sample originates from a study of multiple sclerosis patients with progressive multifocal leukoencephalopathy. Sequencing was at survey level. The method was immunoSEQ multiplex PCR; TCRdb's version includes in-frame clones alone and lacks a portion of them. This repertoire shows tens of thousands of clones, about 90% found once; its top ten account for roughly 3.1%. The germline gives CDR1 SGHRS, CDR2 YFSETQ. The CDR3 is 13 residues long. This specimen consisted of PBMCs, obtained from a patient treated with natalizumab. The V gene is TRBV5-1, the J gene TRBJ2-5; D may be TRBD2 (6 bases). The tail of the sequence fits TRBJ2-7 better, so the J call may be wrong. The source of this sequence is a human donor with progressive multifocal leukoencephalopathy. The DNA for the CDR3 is TGCGCCAGCAGCTTCCGAGGGACTGGCGAGCAGTACTTC. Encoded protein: CASSFRGTGEQYF.